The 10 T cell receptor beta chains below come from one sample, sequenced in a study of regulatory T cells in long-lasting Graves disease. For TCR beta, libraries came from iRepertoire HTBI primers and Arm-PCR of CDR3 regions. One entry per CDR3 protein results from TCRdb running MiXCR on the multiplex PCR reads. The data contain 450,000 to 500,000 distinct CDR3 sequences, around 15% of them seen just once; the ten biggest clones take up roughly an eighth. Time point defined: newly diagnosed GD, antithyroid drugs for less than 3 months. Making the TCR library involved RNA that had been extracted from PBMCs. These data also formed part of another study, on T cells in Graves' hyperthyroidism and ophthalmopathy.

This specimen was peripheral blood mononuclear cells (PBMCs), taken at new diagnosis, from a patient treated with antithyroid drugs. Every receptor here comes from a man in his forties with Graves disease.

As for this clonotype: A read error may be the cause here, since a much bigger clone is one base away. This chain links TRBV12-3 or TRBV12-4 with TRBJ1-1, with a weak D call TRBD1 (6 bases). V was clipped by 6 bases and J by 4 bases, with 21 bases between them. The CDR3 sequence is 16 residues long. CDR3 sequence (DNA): TGTGCCAGCAGCCGAAGGGGGGGCGCTGGGATCACTGAAGCTTTCTTT. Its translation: CASSRRGGAGITEAFF.

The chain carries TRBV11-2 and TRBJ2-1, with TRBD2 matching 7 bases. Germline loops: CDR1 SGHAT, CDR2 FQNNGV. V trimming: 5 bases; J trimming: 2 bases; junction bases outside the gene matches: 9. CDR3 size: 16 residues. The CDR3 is CASSRSQGGTYNEQFF. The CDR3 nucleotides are TGTGCCAGCAGCCGGAGCCAGGGAGGGACCTACAATGAGCAGTTCTTC.

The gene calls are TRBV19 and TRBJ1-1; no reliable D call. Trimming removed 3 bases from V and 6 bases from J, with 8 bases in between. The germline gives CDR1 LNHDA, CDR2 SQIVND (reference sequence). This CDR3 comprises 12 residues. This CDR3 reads CASSMSAAEAFF. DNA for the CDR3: TGTGCCAGTAGTATGTCGGCGGCTGAAGCTTTCTTT. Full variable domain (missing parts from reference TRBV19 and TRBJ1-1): DGGITQSPKYLFRKEGQNVTLSCEQNLNHDAMYWYRQDPGQGLRLIYYSQIVNDFQKGDIAEGYSVSREKKESFPLTVTSAQKNPTAFYLCASSMSAAEAFFGQGTRLTVV.

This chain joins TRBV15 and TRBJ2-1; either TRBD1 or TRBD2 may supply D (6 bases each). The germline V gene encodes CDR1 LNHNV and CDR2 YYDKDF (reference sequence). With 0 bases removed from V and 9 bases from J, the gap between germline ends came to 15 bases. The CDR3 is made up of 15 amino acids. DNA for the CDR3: TGTGCCACCAGCAGAGATACGGGGGCGCCGACTGAGCAGTTCTTC. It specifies CATSRDTGAPTEQFF.

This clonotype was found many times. The CDR3 region is CASSFSSPKVLGYTF. The CDR3 DNA sequence: TGTGCCAGCAGCTTTTCGTCGCCCAAGGTTCTTGGCTACACCTTC. The chain is built from TRBV11-3 and TRBJ1-2; D gene unclear. V lost 3 bases, J lost 7 bases, and 18 bases lay in between. This CDR3 contains 15 residues. Germline lookup yields CDR1 SGHNT and CDR2 YENEEA.

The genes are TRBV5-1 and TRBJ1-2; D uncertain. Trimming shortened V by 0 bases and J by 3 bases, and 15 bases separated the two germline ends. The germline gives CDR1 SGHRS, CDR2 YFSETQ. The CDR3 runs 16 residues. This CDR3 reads CASSLELPGAHYGYTF. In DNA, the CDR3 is TGCGCCAGCAGCTTGGAATTACCAGGCGCTCACTATGGCTACACCTTC. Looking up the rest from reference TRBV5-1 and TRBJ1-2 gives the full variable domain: KAGVTQTPRYLIKTRGQQVTLSCSPISGHRSVSWYQQTPGQGLQFLFEYFSETQRNKGNFPGRFSGRQFSNSRSEMNVSTLELGDSALYLCASSLELPGAHYGYTFGSGTRLTVV.

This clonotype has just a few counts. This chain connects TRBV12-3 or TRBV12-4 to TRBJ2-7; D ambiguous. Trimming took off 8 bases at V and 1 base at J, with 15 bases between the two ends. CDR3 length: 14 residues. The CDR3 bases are TGTGCCAGCTCCCCCGGCCAAAATTCCTACGAGCAGTACTTC. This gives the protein CASSPGQNSYEQYF.

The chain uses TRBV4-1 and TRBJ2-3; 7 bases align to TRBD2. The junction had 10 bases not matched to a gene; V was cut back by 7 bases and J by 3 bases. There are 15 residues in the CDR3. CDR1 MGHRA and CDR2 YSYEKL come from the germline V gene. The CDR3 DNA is TGCGCCAGCACCGCGGGCGGGAGTGTTACAGATACGCAGTATTTT. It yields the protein CASTAGGSVTDTQYF.

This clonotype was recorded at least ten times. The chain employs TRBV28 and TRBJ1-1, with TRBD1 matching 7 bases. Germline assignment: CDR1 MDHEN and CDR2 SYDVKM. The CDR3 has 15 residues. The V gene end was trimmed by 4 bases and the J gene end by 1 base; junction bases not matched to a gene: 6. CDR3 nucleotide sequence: TGTGCCAGCAGTTCACTCCACAGGGGGAACACTGAAGCTTTCTTT. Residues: CASSSLHRGNTEAFF.

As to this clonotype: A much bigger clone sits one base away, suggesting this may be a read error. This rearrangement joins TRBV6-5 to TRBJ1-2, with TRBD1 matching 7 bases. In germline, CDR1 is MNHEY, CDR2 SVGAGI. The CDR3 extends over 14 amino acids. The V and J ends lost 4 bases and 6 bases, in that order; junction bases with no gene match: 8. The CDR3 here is CASSWPGQTHGYTF. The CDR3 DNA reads TGTGCCAGCAGTTGGCCGGGACAGACCCATGGCTACACCTTC.